This record covers a single TCR beta chain. Each TRB cDNA library was prepared by 5' RACE (with UMI labels). Reprocessing the 5' RACE reads, TCRdb reports a single entry for every CDR3 protein and omits DNA. In all, the sample yields 50,000 to 60,000 distinct CDR3 sequences. The sample originates from a study of CXCR3-negative and CXCR3-positive naive CD8 T cells. This CDR3 comprises 15 residues. The germline CDR1 and CDR2 sequences are SGHVS and FNYEAQ. The chain links TRBV7-6 to TRBJ1-1; the TCRdb call, TRBD1, lacks DNA for checking. Sequenced sample: naive CXCR3- CD8+ T cells from blood. Subset defined: CD45RO-CCR7+CD27+CD95- naive CD8+ T cells lacking CXCR3 (TNR3-). This receptor was identified in a human donor in good health. Some clones in this sample may be carry-over from other donors' samples. CDR3 residues: CASSLGQGGSTEAFF.